The entry that follows covers one T cell receptor beta chain sequence. CDR3 size: 15 residues. Germline loops: CDR1 MGHRA, CDR2 YSYEKL. Unmatched junction bases numbered 6, after V lost 0 bases and J lost 5 bases. This record belongs to a study of cytomegalovirus exposure and HLA in healthy donors. PCR involved 60 Vbeta and 13 Jbeta primers. Clones were read by immunoSEQ multiplex PCR, and TCRdb kept only the in-frame ones, dropping some. The sample yields around 150,000 clones, 75% to 85% seen once. V gene TRBV4-1 combines with J gene TRBJ2-5; 7 positions agree with TRBD1. The receptor comes from a girl aged 2 to 10 in good health and CMV-seropositive. The sample comprised PBMCs. CDR3 sequence (DNA): TGCGCCAGCAGCCAAGATTCGACAGGGTCGGAGACCCAGTACTTC. Amino acids: CASSQDSTGSETQYF.